Here is one T cell receptor (beta chain) with its context. Its matching antigen is unknown. The record originates from a study of shared clonotypes between healthy human individuals. Assay: immunoSEQ multiplex PCR; the TCRdb copy retains only in-frame clones and omits some. This sample has about 2.4 million clones, with approximately 92% found just once. There are 13 residues in the CDR3. Germline values: CDR1 GTSNPN, CDR2 SVGIG (reference sequence). Trimming took 3 bases from V and 5 from J, leaving 13 bases between them. General study points: In the sorted subsets, rarefaction showed sequencing was incomplete despite large depth.

The sequenced sample consisted of naive CD4+ T cells sorted from blood. Indicated subset: CD45RA+ positively selected. This receptor was identified in a man in his late teens or twenties in good health. The rearrangement links TRBV30 to TRBJ1-1; weak D call: TRBD1 (6 bases). The CDR3 here is CAWSAGGRTEAFF. CDR3 DNA sequence: TGTGCCTGGAGCGCGGGGGGGCGGACTGAAGCTTTCTTT.